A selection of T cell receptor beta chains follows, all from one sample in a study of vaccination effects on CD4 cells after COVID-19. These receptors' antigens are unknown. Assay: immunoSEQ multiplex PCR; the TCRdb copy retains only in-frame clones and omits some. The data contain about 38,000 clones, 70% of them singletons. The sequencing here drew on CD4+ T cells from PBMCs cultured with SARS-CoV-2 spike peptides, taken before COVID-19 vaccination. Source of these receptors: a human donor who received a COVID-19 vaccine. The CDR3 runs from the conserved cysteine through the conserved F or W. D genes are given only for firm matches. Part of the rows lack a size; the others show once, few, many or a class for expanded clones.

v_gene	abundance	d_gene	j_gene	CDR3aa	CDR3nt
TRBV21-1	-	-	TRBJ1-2	CASSKQGAYGYTF	TGTGCCAGCAGCAAACAGGGGGCGTATGGCTACACCTTC
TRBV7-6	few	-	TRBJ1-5	CASSLGGGQPQHF	TGTGCCAGCAGCTTAGGCGGAGGTCAGCCCCAGCATTTT
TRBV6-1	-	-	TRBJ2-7	CASSENQRPYEQYF	TGTGCCAGCAGTGAAAACCAGCGTCCCTACGAGCAGTACTTC
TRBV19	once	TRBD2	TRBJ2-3	CASSIGTSGDFGSTDTQYF	TGTGCCAGTAGTATTGGGACTAGCGGGGATTTCGGCAGCACAGATACGCAGTATTTT
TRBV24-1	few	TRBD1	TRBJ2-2	CATSGTGGPGELFF	TGTGCCACCAGTGGGACAGGGGGCCCCGGGGAGCTGTTTTTT
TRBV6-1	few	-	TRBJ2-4	CASSDWGGALAKNIQYF	TGTGCCAGCAGTGATTGGGGGGGCGCTCTAGCCAAAAACATTCAGTACTTC
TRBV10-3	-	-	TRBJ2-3	CASEAQGFRTDTQYF	TGTGCCAGCGAGGCCCAGGGCTTCCGCACAGATACGCAGTATTTT
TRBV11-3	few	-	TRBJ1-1	CASSPGPLGNTEAFF	TGTGCCAGCAGTCCCGGCCCGCTTGGGAACACTGAAGCTTTCTTT
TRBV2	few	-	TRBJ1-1	CASGVGETEAFF	TGTGCCAGCGGGGTGGGAGAGACTGAAGCTTTCTTT
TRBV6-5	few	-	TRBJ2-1	CASSSRGGQGEQFF	TGTGCCAGCAGTTCCCGAGGGGGGCAGGGGGAGCAGTTCTTC
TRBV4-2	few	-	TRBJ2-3	CASSQEIGGPSTDTQYF	TGTGCCAGCAGCCAAGAAATTGGGGGACCGAGCACAGATACGCAGTATTTT
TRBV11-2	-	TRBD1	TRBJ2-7	CASSSRDRGYEQYF	TGTGCCAGCAGTTCCCGGGACAGGGGGTACGAGCAGTACTTC
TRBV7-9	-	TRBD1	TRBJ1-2	CASSLTGDYGYTF	TGTGCCAGCAGCTTAACAGGGGACTATGGCTACACCTTC
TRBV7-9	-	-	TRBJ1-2	CASSRLVQGHGYTF	TGTGCCAGCAGCCGCCTTGTACAGGGCCATGGCTACACCTTC
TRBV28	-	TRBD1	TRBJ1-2	CASSLYRGLSDGYTF	TGTGCCAGCAGTTTGTACAGGGGATTATCCGATGGCTACACCTTC
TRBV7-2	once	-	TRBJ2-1	CASSLLTGATSYNEQFF	TGTGCCAGCAGCCTTCTCACGGGGGCTACCTCCTACAATGAGCAGTTCTTC
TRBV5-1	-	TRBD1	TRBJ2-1	CASSPGQKTPNEQFF	TGCGCCAGCAGCCCGGGACAGAAAACGCCCAATGAGCAGTTCTTC
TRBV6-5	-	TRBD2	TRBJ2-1	CASVVAGGTYNEQFF	TGTGCCAGCGTGGTAGCGGGAGGGACTTACAATGAGCAGTTCTTC
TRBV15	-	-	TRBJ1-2	CATSGDRNLFYGYTF	TGTGCCACCAGCGGCGACAGGAACCTTTTCTATGGCTACACCTTC
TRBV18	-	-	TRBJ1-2	CASSPLTGTGGYTF	TGTGCCAGCTCACCTTTAACAGGGACGGGCGGCTACACCTTC
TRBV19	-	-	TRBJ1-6	CASSIPRVGNSPLHF	TGTGCCAGTAGTATCCCCAGGGTCGGGAATTCACCCCTCCACTTT
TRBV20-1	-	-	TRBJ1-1	CSASYSLDTEAFF	TGCAGTGCTAGTTATAGCCTAGACACTGAAGCTTTCTTT
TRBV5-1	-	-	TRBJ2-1	CASSLASLNEQFF	TGCGCCAGCAGCTTGGCCAGTTTGAATGAGCAGTTCTTC
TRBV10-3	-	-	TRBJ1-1	CAITKTENTEAFF	TGTGCCATCACCAAGACAGAGAACACTGAAGCTTTCTTT
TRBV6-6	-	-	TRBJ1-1	CASSYSRGAEAFF	TGTGCCAGCAGTTACTCAAGGGGAGCTGAAGCTTTCTTT
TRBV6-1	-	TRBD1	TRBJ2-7	CASSERRPLQGAYEQYF	TGTGCCAGCAGTGAACGGCGGCCTTTACAGGGGGCCTACGAGCAGTACTTC
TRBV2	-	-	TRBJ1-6	CASSQSGGCISLNSPLHF	TGTGCCAGCAGTCAATCGGGGGGGTGTATAAGTTTGAATTCACCCCTCCACTTT
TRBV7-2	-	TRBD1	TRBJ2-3	CASSLDRATDTQYF	TGTGCCAGCAGCCTAGACAGGGCCACAGATACGCAGTATTTT
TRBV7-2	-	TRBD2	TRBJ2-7	CASSTWTSGGHEQYF	TGTGCCAGCAGCACGTGGACTAGCGGGGGCCACGAGCAGTACTTC
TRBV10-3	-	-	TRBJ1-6	CAISESKGARENSPLHF	TGTGCCATCAGTGAGTCGAAAGGGGCCAGGGAGAATTCACCCCTCCACTTT
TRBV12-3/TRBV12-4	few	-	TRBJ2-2	CASRLTGELFF	TGTGCCAGCAGGTTAACCGGGGAGCTGTTTTTT
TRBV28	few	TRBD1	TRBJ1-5	CASNDQGAGQPQHF	TGTGCCAGCAACGACCAGGGGGCGGGTCAGCCCCAGCATTTT
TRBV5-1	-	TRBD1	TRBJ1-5	CASSLPDRVGQPQHF	TGCGCCAGCAGCCTTCCCGACAGGGTGGGTCAGCCCCAGCATTTT
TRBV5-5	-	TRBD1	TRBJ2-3	CASSVSGQGSDTQYF	TGTGCCAGCAGCGTTTCGGGACAGGGGTCAGATACGCAGTATTTT